The next 8 T cell receptor beta chains were all read from a single sample in a study of blood T cell repertoires in COVID-19. Using immunoSEQ multiplex PCR, the repertoire was profiled, and TCRdb retains in-frame clones only, with some absent. Here the sample spans around 170,000 clones, 85% to 95% being singletons. Input material: peripheral blood. These TCRs come from a man aged 50-60 years with acute or convalescent COVID-19.

The chain combines TRBV7-9 with TRBJ1-6; 7 bases line up with TRBD1. Germline CDR1 is SEHNR and CDR2 is FQNEAQ (reference sequence). J lost 8 bases, V lost 6 bases, and 7 bases had no gene match. The CDR3 has 14 residues. The CDR3 is CASRTGTVDSPLHF. The DNA of the CDR3 is TGTGCCAGCAGAACCGGGACAGTGGATTCACCCCTCCACTTT.

The chain is built from TRBV28 and TRBJ1-2; D is perhaps TRBD1 (6 bases). In germline, CDR1 is MDHEN, CDR2 SYDVKM. The V and J ends lost 5 bases and 5 bases respectively, with 15 bases between them. The CDR3 has 14 amino acids. In DNA form, the CDR3 reads TGTGCCAGCAGTGAGCAGGGGAGAGGATATGGCTACACCTTC. It encodes CASSEQGRGYGYTF.

This clone was seen once. The chain joins TRBV28 to TRBJ1-2; maybe TRBD1 (5 bases). Germline V gene data show CDR1 as MDHEN and CDR2 as SYDVKM. Trimming removed 1 base from V and 2 bases from J, with 11 bases in between. This CDR3 is 15 amino acids long. CDR3 loop: CASSLSGGRNYGYTF. DNA for the CDR3: TGTGCCAGCAGTTTATCCGGGGGAAGAAACTATGGCTACACCTTC.

This chain connects TRBV7-3 to TRBJ1-2; D remains ambiguous. Germline loops: CDR1 SGHTA, CDR2 FQGTGA. The length of the CDR3 is 15 residues. The germline V and J ends were trimmed by 0 bases and 1 base, with 9 bases remaining between them. CDR3 DNA: TGTGCCAGCAGCTTAACGGGGAGGGATAACTATGGCTACACCTTC. As protein: CASSLTGRDNYGYTF.

This clone was observed a single time. This chain links TRBV5-1 with TRBJ1-1; D gene ambiguous. V lost 0 bases and J lost 0, with 12 bases in between. The CDR3 length is 16 residues. In germline, CDR1 is SGHRS, CDR2 YFSETQ. CDR3 in amino acids: CASSLGQYTMNTEAFF. The CDR3 nucleotides are TGCGCCAGCAGCTTGGGCCAGTATACAATGAACACTGAAGCTTTCTTT.

The chain joins TRBV18 to TRBJ1-4; possibly TRBD1 for D (5 bases). V dropped 4 bases and J dropped 6 bases, with 15 bases sitting between them. Germline V gene sequence: CDR1 KGHSH, CDR2 LQKENI. The CDR3 has 15 amino acids. CDR3 protein: CASSLRGKGDEKLFF. The DNA of the CDR3 is TGTGCCAGCTCACTTCGGGGGAAGGGCGATGAAAAACTGTTTTTT.

V and J are TRBV6-5 and TRBJ1-1; D is unresolved. This CDR3 has 15 residues. Germline values: CDR1 MNHEY, CDR2 SVGAGI. V lost 2 bases and J 3 bases, leaving 13 bases between the germline ends. CDR3 DNA sequence: TGTGCCAGCAGTTACCGACCGAGAGCGGACACTGAAGCTTTCTTT. As protein: CASSYRPRADTEAFF.

The chain joins TRBV29-1 to TRBJ1-2, with 8 nucleotides matching TRBD1. This CDR3 region has 13 residues. Germline trimming cut 6 bases from V and 2 bases from J; bases unmatched to any gene: 5. Germline values: CDR1 SQVTM, CDR2 ANQGSEA. As DNA, the CDR3 is TGCAGCGTAGAGGACAGGGTAAACTATGGCTACACCTTC. Its translation is CSVEDRVNYGYTF.